Given below is one T cell receptor (beta chain) in context. This sample was taken from a study of blood T cell repertoires in COVID-19. Study overall: The United States, Italy and Spain were the sources of the acute and convalescent COVID-19 samples. Sample material is recorded as cDNA or gDNA derived from T cells, B-cell-depleted T cells, or PBMCs.

Per the original data handling: Amplified reference gene primers provided the basis for estimating nucleated cell counts. Here immunoSEQ multiplex PCR was the method, and the copy in TCRdb shows in-frame clones only, minus some. V, J and clone size are those of that table, while D and trimming were read from the DNA. The sample has 110,000 or so clones, 81% seen once. Sequencing input: peripheral blood. The sequence was collected from a man aged 50 or older with acute or convalescent COVID-19.

DNA for the CDR3: TGCGCCAGCAGCTTGTGGGACAGGGTCCTTTCACCCCTCCACTTT. Residues: CASSLWDRVLSPLHF. This sequence joins TRBV5-1 and TRBJ1-6; TRBD1 matches 9 bases. The CDR3 is made up of 15 amino acids. Unmatched junction bases numbered 5, after V lost 1 base and J lost 9 bases. The germline V gene encodes CDR1 SGHRS and CDR2 YFSETQ.